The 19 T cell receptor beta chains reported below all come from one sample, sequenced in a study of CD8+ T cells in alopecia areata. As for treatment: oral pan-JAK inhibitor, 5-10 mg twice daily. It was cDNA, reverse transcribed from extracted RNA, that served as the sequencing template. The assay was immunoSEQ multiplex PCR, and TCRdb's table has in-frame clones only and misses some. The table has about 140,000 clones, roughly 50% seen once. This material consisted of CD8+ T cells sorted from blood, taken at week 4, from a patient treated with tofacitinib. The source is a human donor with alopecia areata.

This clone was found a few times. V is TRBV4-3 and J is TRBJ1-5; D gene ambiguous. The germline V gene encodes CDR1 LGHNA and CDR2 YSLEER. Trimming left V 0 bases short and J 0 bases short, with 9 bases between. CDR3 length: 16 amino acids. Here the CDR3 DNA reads TGCGCCAGCAGCCAAGAGGAGGGTCTTAGCAATCAGCCCCAGCATTTT. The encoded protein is CASSQEEGLSNQPQHF.

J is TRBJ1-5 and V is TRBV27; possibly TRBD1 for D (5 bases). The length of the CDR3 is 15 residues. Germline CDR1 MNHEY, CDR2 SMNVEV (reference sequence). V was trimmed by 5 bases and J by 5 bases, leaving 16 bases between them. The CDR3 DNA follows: TGTGCCAGCAGTCACGGGCCTCGGGGCGATCAGCCCCAGCATTTT. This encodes CASSHGPRGDQPQHF.

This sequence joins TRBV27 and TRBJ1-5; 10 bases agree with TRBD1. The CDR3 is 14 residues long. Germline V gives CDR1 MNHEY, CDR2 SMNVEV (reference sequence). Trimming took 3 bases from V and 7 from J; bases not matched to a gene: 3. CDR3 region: CASSLTGGVQPQHF. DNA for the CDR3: TGTGCCAGCAGTTTGACAGGGGGCGTCCAGCCCCAGCATTTT.

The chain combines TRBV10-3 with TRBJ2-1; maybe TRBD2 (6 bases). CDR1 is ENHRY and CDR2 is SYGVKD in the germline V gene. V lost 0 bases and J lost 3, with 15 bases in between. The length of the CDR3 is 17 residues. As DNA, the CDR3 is TGTGCCATCAGTGAGTCCCAAGGTAGCGGAGACTACAATGAGCAGTTCTTC. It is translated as CAISESQGSGDYNEQFF.

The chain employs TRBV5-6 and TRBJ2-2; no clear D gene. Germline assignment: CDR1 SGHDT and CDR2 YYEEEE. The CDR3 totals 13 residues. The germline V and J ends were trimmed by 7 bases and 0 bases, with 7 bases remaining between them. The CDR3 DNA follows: TGTGCCAGCGGTAATTCGAACACCGGGGAGCTGTTTTTT. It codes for CASGNSNTGELFF.

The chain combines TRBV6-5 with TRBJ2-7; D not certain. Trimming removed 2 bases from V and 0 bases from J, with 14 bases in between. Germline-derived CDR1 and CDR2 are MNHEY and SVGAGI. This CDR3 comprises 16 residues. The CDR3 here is CASSYSLPAGSYEQYF. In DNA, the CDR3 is TGTGCCAGCAGTTACAGCCTCCCGGCAGGCTCCTACGAGCAGTACTTC.

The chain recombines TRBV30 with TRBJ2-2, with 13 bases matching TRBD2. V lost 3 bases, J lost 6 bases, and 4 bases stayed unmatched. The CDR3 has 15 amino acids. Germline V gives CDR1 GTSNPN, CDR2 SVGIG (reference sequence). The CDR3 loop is CAWRALAGGPGELFF. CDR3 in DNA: TGTGCCTGGAGGGCACTAGCGGGGGGGCCCGGGGAGCTGTTTTTT.

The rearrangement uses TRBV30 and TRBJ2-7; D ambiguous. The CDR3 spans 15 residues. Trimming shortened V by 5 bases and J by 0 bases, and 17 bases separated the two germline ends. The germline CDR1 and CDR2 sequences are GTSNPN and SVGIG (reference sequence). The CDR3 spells CAWGPDGWGSYEQYF. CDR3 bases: TGTGCCTGGGGACCGGACGGATGGGGCTCCTACGAGCAGTACTTC.

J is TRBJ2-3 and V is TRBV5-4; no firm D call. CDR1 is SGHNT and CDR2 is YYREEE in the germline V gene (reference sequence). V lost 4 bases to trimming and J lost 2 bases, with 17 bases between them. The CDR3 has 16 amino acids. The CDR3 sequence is CASSPVEGYSTDTQYF. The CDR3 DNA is TGTGCCAGCAGCCCAGTGGAAGGGTACTCCACAGATACGCAGTATTTT.

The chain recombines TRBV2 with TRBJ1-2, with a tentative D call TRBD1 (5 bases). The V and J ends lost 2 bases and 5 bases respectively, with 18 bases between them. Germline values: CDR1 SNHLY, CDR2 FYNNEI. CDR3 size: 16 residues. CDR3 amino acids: CASSETRAARGYGYTF. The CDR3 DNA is TGTGCCAGCAGTGAAACCAGGGCCGCCCGGGGGTATGGCTACACCTTC.

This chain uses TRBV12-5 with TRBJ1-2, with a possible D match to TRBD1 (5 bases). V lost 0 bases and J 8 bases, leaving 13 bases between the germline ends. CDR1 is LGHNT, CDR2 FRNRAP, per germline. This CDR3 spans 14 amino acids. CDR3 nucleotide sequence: TGTGCTAGTGGTTTGGTCGACAGCCCGCAGGGCTACACCTTC. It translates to CASGLVDSPQGYTF.

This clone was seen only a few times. The CDR3 is CASSYSGGARTEAFF. CDR3 in DNA: TGTGCCAGCAGTTATTCAGGGGGCGCAAGGACTGAAGCTTTCTTT. The V call is TRBV27, the J call TRBJ1-1; TRBD1 matches 8 bases. Germline V gene sequence: CDR1 MNHEY, CDR2 SMNVEV (reference sequence). This CDR3 region has 15 residues. With V trimmed by 4 bases and J by 5 bases, 9 bases remained unmatched.

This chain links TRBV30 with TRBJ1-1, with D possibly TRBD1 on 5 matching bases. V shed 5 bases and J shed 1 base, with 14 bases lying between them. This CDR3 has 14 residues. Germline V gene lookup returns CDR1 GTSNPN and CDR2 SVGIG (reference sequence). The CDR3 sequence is CAWVGRGGNTEAFF. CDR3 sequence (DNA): TGTGCCTGGGTGGGGCGTGGAGGGAACACTGAAGCTTTCTTT.

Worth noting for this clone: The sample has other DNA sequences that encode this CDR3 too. CDR3 residues: CASSVGGNSNQPQHF. The CDR3 DNA follows: TGTGCCAGCAGCGTAGGGGGGAATAGCAATCAGCCCCAGCATTTT. The V call is TRBV9, the J call TRBJ1-5; weak D call: TRBD1 (5 bases). V lost 0 bases and J 0 bases, leaving 7 bases between the germline ends. The CDR3 contains 15 residues. The germline gives CDR1 SGDLS, CDR2 YYNGEE.

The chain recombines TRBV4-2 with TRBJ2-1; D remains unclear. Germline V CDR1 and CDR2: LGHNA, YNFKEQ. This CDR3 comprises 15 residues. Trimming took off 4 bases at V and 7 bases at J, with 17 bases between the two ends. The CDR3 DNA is TGTGCCAGCAGCCCCCGGGTGGGCGAGGTGAATGAGCAGTTCTTC. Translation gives CASSPRVGEVNEQFF.

The CDR3 is CASSRDKITLHF. The CDR3 DNA reads TGTGCCAGCAGCCGGGACAAAATAACCCTCCACTTT. This rearrangement joins TRBV27 to TRBJ1-6; D perhaps matches TRBD1 (6 bases). Germline V gene lookup returns CDR1 MNHEY and CDR2 SMNVEV (reference sequence). The ends were cut back, 6 bases at V and 14 bases at J, with 14 bases in the middle. The CDR3 runs 12 residues.

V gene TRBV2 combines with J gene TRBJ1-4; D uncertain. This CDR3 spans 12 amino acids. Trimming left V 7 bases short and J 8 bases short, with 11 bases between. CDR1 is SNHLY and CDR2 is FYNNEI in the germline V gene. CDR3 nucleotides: TGTGCCAGCAAAGAAACAGCGGAAAAACTGTTTTTT. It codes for CASKETAEKLFF.

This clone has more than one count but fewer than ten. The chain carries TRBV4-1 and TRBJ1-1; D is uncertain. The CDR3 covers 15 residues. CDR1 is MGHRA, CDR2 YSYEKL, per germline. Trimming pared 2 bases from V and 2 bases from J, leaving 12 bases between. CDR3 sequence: CASSQLSTTNTEAFF. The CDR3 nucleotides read TGCGCCAGCAGCCAACTTTCAACTACTAACACTGAAGCTTTCTTT.

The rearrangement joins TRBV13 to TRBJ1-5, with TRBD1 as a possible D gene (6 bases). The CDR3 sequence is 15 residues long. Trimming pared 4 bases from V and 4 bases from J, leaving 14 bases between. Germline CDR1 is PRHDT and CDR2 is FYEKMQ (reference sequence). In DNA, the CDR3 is TGTGCCAGCAGCTCTACCGGGACACGGAATCAGCCCCAGCATTTT. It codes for CASSSTGTRNQPQHF.